The entry that follows covers one TCR beta chain sequence. Its antigen remains undetermined. No base qualities exist here, and no much larger clone lies one base off it. The sample belongs to a study of T cell repertoires in cytomegalovirus infection (dated by TCRdb to between 2019 and 2020). Regarding the research as a whole: Recently identified HLA-C-restricted CMV epitopes, whose presentation resists viral immunomodulation, were targeted by peptide stimulations together with well-studied HLA-B-restricted epitopes. Donor HLA type was relevant to the analysis, as public TCR beta signatures indicated carriage of CMV infection together with the matching HLA type.

Points the paper makes about the study in general: In the ex vivo response, HLA-C-restricted CMV-specific TCR beta clonotypes were dominant, and in two of eight donors the single most frequent clonotype came from this HLA-C-restricted group. In both this cohort and an independent cohort of over 350 donors, the cumulative frequency of public TCR beta family members distinguished carriers of CMV infection plus the relevant HLA type.

Trimming takes 4 bases from V and 8 bases from J, and the germline ends sit 14 bases apart. From the cysteine up to the phenylalanine, the CDR3 has a length of 14 residues. Left in the record is the CDR3 DNA by itself, 42 bases read in frame from the first base. For CDR1 and CDR2, the germline V gene lists MGHDK and SYGVNS. The label giving this sample's treatment or condition can be read as: in vitro stimulation with specific CMV peptide epitopes to enrich CMV-specific T cells. Sequencing relied on an Illumina HiSeq 1500. Using fastp trimming at Q25 and MiXCR clonotype assembly, TCRdb reanalyzed the public sequencing data and kept in-frame beta chains. Identical CDR3 proteins give one entry, which carries the most common genes and DNA. The sample table lists about 920,000 distinct CDR3 sequences, approximately 31% of them with a count of one. About an eighth of the sample is held by the ten biggest clonotypes.

The material sequenced was cultured CD8+ T cells from PBMCs, taken from culture after CMV antigen stimulation. The sequence derives from a human donor in good health (CMV status not recorded). Some clones in this sample may be carry-over from other donors' samples. Here the chain combines TRBV25-1 and TRBJ1-4; the D gene is not confidently resolved. The encoded CDR3 is CASSVTERSEKLFF. Read as DNA, the sequence is TGTGCCAGCAGTGTGACGGAAAGGTCGGAAAAACTGTTTTTT.